Below are 5 T cell receptor beta chains sequenced from a single sample in a study of type 1 regulatory T cells. One entry per CDR3 protein results from TCRdb running MiXCR on the reads. Of about 100,000 distinct CDR3 sequences in the sample, around 30% were seen once. The sample was CD4+ T cells, either the whole sample or a sorted fraction (not recorded which). These receptors were taken from a human donor in good health.

V is TRBV20-1 and J is TRBJ2-3, with 12 bases identical to TRBD2. CDR1 and CDR2 from the germline V gene are DFQATT and SNEGSKA (reference sequence). The J segment lost 1 base and the V segment lost 3 bases, leaving 14 bases of the junction unmatched. The CDR3 is 19 amino acids. CDR3 sequence: CSASPASGRAARGTDTQYF. In nucleotides, the CDR3 is TGCAGTGCTAGCCCGGCTAGCGGGAGGGCCGCGAGGGGCACAGATACGCAGTATTTT.

V is TRBV3-1 and J is TRBJ2-1; D possibly corresponds to TRBD1 (5 bases). The CDR3 runs to 15 residues. V was pared by 7 bases and J by 3 bases, with 16 bases between. Germline V gene sequence: CDR1 LGHDT, CDR2 YNNKEL (reference sequence). The CDR3 is CASTQQIQDYNEQFF. CDR3 nucleotides: TGTGCCAGCACCCAGCAGATACAGGACTACAATGAGCAGTTCTTC.

The chain uses TRBV12-3 or TRBV12-4 and TRBJ2-5; D gene uncertain. V lost 1 base, J lost 5 bases, and 14 bases lay in between. The CDR3 consists of 15 residues. CDR3 region: CASSLGGRVDETQYF. In DNA form, the CDR3 reads TGTGCCAGCAGTTTAGGCGGTCGGGTTGATGAGACCCAGTACTTC.

The rearrangement links TRBV19 to TRBJ2-1; D possibly corresponds to TRBD1 (6 bases). Trimming pared 4 bases from V and 5 bases from J, leaving 9 bases between. The CDR3 spans 13 residues. The germline CDR1 and CDR2 sequences are LNHDA and SQIVND (reference sequence). This chain's CDR3 is CASSNRAHNEQFF. DNA of the CDR3: TGTGCCAGTAGTAACAGGGCCCACAATGAGCAGTTCTTC.

The chain is built from TRBV7-2 and TRBJ2-5; TRBD1 matches 7 bases. The CDR3 spans 14 residues. V lost 6 bases, J lost 4 bases, and 8 bases stayed unmatched. CDR1 is SGHTA and CDR2 is FQGNSA in the germline V gene. DNA of the CDR3: TGTGCCAGCAGATCCGACAGGGTAATAGAGACCCAGTACTTC. It specifies CASRSDRVIETQYF. The full variable domain, with the rest looked up from reference TRBV7-2 and TRBJ2-5, is GAGVSQSPSNKVTEKGKDVELRCDPISGHTALYWYRQSLGQGLEFLIYFQGNSAPDKSGLPSDRFSAERTGGSVSTLTIQRTQQEDSAVYLCASRSDRVIETQYFGPGTRLLVL.